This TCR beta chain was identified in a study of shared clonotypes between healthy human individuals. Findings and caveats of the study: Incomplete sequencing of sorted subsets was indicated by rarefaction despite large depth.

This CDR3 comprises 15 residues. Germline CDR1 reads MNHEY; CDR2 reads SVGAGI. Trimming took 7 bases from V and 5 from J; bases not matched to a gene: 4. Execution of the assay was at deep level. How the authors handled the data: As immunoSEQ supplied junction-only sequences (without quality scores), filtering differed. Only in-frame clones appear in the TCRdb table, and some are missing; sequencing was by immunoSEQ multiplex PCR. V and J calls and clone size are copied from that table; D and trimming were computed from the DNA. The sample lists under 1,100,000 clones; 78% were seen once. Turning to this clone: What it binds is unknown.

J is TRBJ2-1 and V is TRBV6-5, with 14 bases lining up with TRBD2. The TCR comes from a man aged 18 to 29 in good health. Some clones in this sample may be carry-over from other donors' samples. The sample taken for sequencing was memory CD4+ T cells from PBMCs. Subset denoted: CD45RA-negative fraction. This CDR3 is CASTRGLAGDNEQFF. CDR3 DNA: TGTGCCAGCACACGGGGACTAGCGGGGGACAATGAGCAGTTCTTC.